Sequencing of this T cell receptor beta chain was carried out in a study of blood T cell repertoires in COVID-19. Profiling relied on immunoSEQ multiplex PCR, and the TCRdb table lists in-frame clones only, not all of them. The sample yields roughly 160,000 clones, around 81% seen once. Germline-derived CDR1 and CDR2 are SGHTA and FQGNSA. This CDR3 comprises 17 residues. After removal of 8 bases from V and 6 bases from J, the junction contained 19 bases not matched to a gene. Source material: peripheral blood. This TCR came from a man in his 70s with active or convalescent COVID-19. The rearrangement joins TRBV7-2 to TRBJ2-7; 10 nucleotides agree with TRBD1. The CDR3 nucleotides read TGTGCCAGCGGGAAGACAGGGGGCGTAAGATCGTGGTCCGAGCAGTACTTC. This translates into CASGKTGGVRSWSEQYF.